The 13 T cell receptor beta chains reported below all come from one sample, sequenced in a study of T cell repertoires in cytomegalovirus infection. These TCRs are of unknown antigen specificity. From the reads, TCRdb called clonotypes with MiXCR, one entry per CDR3 protein. The table records about 140,000 distinct CDR3 sequences, 25% to 35% of them present only once. The sample here was CD8+ T cells from cultured PBMCs, taken from culture after CMV antigen stimulation. The receptors shown here come from a human donor in good health (CMV status not recorded). Some clones in this sample may be carry-over from other donors' samples.

This chain uses TRBV18 with TRBJ1-6, with 7 nucleotides matching TRBD1. From germline, CDR1 is KGHSH and CDR2 LQKENI. V was pared by 6 bases and J by 13 bases, with 6 bases of the junction left unmatched. CDR3 length equals 12 residues. The CDR3: CASSLTGEPLHF. The CDR3 DNA is TGTGCCAGCTCCCTAACAGGGGAGCCCCTCCACTTT.

The chain joins TRBV2 to TRBJ2-1; TRBD2 is a possible D gene (7 bases). The CDR3 is 15 amino acids. Germline CDR1 SNHLY, CDR2 FYNNEI. Trimming removed 5 bases from V and 3 bases from J, with 14 bases in between. The CDR3 spells CASSSGEGHYNEQFF. Written as DNA, the CDR3 is TGTGCCAGCAGTTCCGGGGAGGGACACTACAATGAGCAGTTCTTC.

This clonotype was seen only once. This chain connects TRBV10-3 to TRBJ1-1, with 8 bases lining up with TRBD1. The V gene end was trimmed by 4 bases and the J gene end by 7 bases; junction bases not matched to a gene: 11. The CDR3 length is 15 residues. Per germline, CDR1 ENHRY and CDR2 SYGVKD. CDR3 loop: CAISGSGTGGGEAFF. CDR3 bases: TGTGCCATCAGTGGGTCCGGCACAGGGGGAGGTGAAGCTTTCTTT.

The chain is built from TRBV7-4 and TRBJ1-5; TRBD1 is a possible D gene (5 bases). This CDR3 region has 14 residues. With 5 bases removed from V and 3 bases from J, the gap between germline ends came to 11 bases. Germline values: CDR1 SGHVT, CDR2 SQSDAQ. The CDR3 nucleotides read TGTGCCAGCAGCCCGAGACAGCCCAATCAGCCCCAGCATTTT. Encoded protein: CASSPRQPNQPQHF. The complete variable domain, with remaining parts taken from reference TRBV7-4 and TRBJ1-5, reads GAGVSQSPRYKVAKRGRDVALRCDSISGHVTLYWYRQTLGQGSEVLTYSQSDAQRDKSGRPSGRFSAERPERSVSTLKIQRTEQGDSAVYLCASSPRQPNQPQHFGDGTRLSIL.

This chain joins TRBV5-4 and TRBJ2-1, with a possible D match to TRBD2 (5 bases). The CDR3 has 16 residues. Germline loops: CDR1 SGHNT, CDR2 YYREEE (reference sequence). V lost 4 bases and J 4 bases, leaving 18 bases between the germline ends. The CDR3 reads CASSHLLAGSYNEQFF. The CDR3 nucleotides are TGTGCCAGCAGCCACCTTCTTGCGGGTAGTTACAATGAGCAGTTCTTC.

The V call is TRBV6-5, the J call TRBJ1-1, with a possible D match to TRBD1 (6 bases). The germline V and J ends were trimmed by 2 bases and 1 base, with 20 bases remaining between them. This CDR3 region has 18 residues. Germline V gene sequence: CDR1 MNHEY, CDR2 SVGAGI. CDR3 sequence reads: CASSYGKGGGLENTEAFF. The CDR3 DNA reads TGTGCCAGCAGTTACGGAAAGGGGGGCGGATTGGAGAACACTGAAGCTTTCTTT.

Notes on this clonotype: One end of the junction varies from germline; a read error may be responsible. The chain carries TRBV5-1 and TRBJ1-1; possibly TRBD1 for D (5 bases). The CDR3 has 13 residues. The germline CDR1 and CDR2 sequences are SGHRS and YFSETQ. The CDR3, as DNA: TGCACCAGCAGCTGGGGGGGAAGCACTGAAGCTTTCTTT. This sequence encodes CTSSWGGSTEAFF.

The J gene is TRBJ1-1, the V gene TRBV28; TRBD1 might be the D (5 bases). CDR1 is MDHEN and CDR2 is SYDVKM in the germline V gene. The germline V and J ends were trimmed by 6 bases and 10 bases, with 12 bases remaining between them. The CDR3 has 11 residues. The CDR3 coding sequence is TGTGCCAGCAGCCTGGGGGGACCAGCTTTCTTT. It codes for CASSLGGPAFF. Complete variable domain (other parts from reference TRBV28 and TRBJ1-1): DVKVTQSSRYLVKRTGEKVFLECVQDMDHENMFWYRQDPGLGLRLIYFSYDVKMKEKGDIPEGYSVSREKKERFSLILESASTNQTSMYLCASSLGGPAFFGQGTRLTVV.

The chain uses TRBV7-3 and TRBJ2-3, with TRBD2 identical over 9 bases. CDR1 and CDR2 (germline): SGHTA, FQGTGA. Trimming at V came to 5 bases and at J to 1 base, leaving 7 bases not matched to a gene. This CDR3 contains 16 residues. The CDR3: CASSRGGGAGTDTQYF. The DNA for the CDR3 is TGTGCCAGCAGCAGAGGCGGGGGGGCCGGCACAGATACGCAGTATTTT. The variable domain in full, with the rest retrieved from reference TRBV7-3 and TRBJ2-3, is GAGVSQTPSNKVTEKGKYVELRCDPISGHTALYWYRQSLGQGPEFLIYFQGTGAADDSGLPNDRFFAVRPEGSVSTLKIQRTERGDSAVYLCASSRGGGAGTDTQYFGPGTRLTVL.

The chain couples TRBV28 to TRBJ1-2, with 10 bases that match TRBD1. V shed 6 bases, J shed 7 bases, and the junction held 11 bases outside the gene matches. Germline values: CDR1 MDHEN, CDR2 SYDVKM. The CDR3 runs to 15 residues. Here the CDR3 DNA reads TGTGCCAGCAGCCAACCGGACAGGGGGGCCGGTGGCTACACCTTC. Its translation is CASSQPDRGAGGYTF.

The CDR3 nucleotides read TGTGCCACCAGCAGATACCAGGAGGCCCCCGAGCAGTACTTC. Protein sequence: CATSRYQEAPEQYF. This chain joins TRBV15 and TRBJ2-7; D might be TRBD2 (5 bases). The CDR3 consists of 14 residues. Deletions cut 2 bases from V and 6 bases from J, with 14 bases between. Germline V gives CDR1 LNHNV, CDR2 YYDKDF (reference sequence). The entire variable domain, with the rest obtained from reference TRBV15 and TRBJ2-7, is as follows: DAMVIQNPRYQVTQFGKPVTLSCSQTLNHNVMYWYQQKSSQAPKLLFHYYDKDFNNEADTPDNFQSRRPNTSFCFLDIRSPGLGDTAMYLCATSRYQEAPEQYFGPGTRLTVT.

This sequence joins TRBV7-9 and TRBJ2-1, with 7 bases lining up with TRBD1. Trimming at V came to 5 bases and at J to 6 bases, leaving 7 bases not matched to a gene. Germline V gene lookup returns CDR1 SEHNR and CDR2 FQNEAQ (reference sequence). CDR3 length: 14 amino acids. The CDR3 nucleotides are TGTGCCAGCAGCGGAACCGGGACAGTCAATGAGCAGTTCTTC. Protein: CASSGTGTVNEQFF.

V is TRBV5-1 and J is TRBJ2-1, with 7 bases that match TRBD1. Trimming cost V 0 bases and J 5 bases; bases outside gene matches: 11. The CDR3 is 17 amino acids. The germline gives CDR1 SGHRS, CDR2 YFSETQ. The CDR3 nucleotides read TGCGCCAGCAGCTTGGTACATACAGGGGAGTTACACAATGAGCAGTTCTTC. It is translated as CASSLVHTGELHNEQFF.